This T cell receptor beta chain is drawn from a study of shared clonotypes between healthy human individuals. Study at large: Donors had three CD4 naive, three CD4 memory, two CD8 naive and one CD8 memory plate apiece.

Only in-frame clones appear in the TCRdb table, and some are missing; sequencing was by immunoSEQ multiplex PCR. The sample shows 150,000 to 200,000 clones, about 93% of them seen only once. This clone was observed once. CDR3 length: 14 residues. Unmatched junction bases numbered 3, after V lost 1 base and J lost 5 bases. In germline, CDR1 is MDHEN, CDR2 SYDVKM. The V call is TRBV28, the J call TRBJ2-7, with 9 bases lining up with TRBD1. The sequence derives from a woman aged 25 to 39 in good health. Material: naive CD4+ T cells sorted from blood. Regarding subset: CD45RA+ positively selected. The CDR3 region is CASSLFWDRDEQYF. The CDR3 DNA reads TGTGCCAGCAGTTTATTCTGGGACAGGGACGAGCAGTACTTC. The full variable domain, completed using reference TRBV28 and TRBJ2-7, is DVKVTQSSRYLVKRTGEKVFLECVQDMDHENMFWYRQDPGLGLRLIYFSYDVKMKEKGDIPEGYSVSREKKERFSLILESASTNQTSMYLCASSLFWDRDEQYFGPGTRLTVT.